The 10 T cell receptor beta chains given below trace back to one sample, sequenced in a study of esophageal squamous cell carcinoma under preoperative chemotherapy. MiXCR was run by TCRdb on the PCR reads, yielding one entry per CDR3 protein. Here the sample spans approximately 12,000 distinct CDR3 sequences, 45% to 60% being singletons. The time point was: before preoperative PTX-NDP chemotherapy. This material was acquired from a patient given preoperative chemotherapy. The receptors derive from a human donor with esophageal squamous cell carcinoma. The donor label of this sample is uncertain.

V and J are TRBV10-1 and TRBJ2-5, with 8 bases identical to TRBD1. The J call may be faulty, since TRBJ2-1 better matches the DNA end. The CDR3 length is 13 residues. Per the germline V gene, CDR1 is WNHNN and CDR2 is SYGVQD (reference sequence). CDR3 sequence reads: CASSGTGLDEQFF. CDR3 coding DNA: TGCGCCAGCAGTGGGACAGGGTTGGATGAGCAGTTCTTC.

This clonotype occurred a few times. The V gene is TRBV10-3, the J gene TRBJ2-3; 7 bases match TRBD1. CDR1 is ENHRY and CDR2 is SYGVKD in the germline V gene. CDR3 size: 12 residues. CDR3: CAGLTGKNTQYF. As DNA, the CDR3 is TGTGCGGGGTTGACAGGGAAGAACACGCAGTATTTT.

This clonotype was observed a few times. The chain employs TRBV6-1 and TRBJ1-1; 7 bases line up with TRBD1. Germline V CDR1 and CDR2: MNHNS, SASEGT. The CDR3 runs to 13 residues. Trimming at V came to 1 base and at J to 7 bases, leaving 3 bases not matched to a gene. As DNA, the CDR3 is TGTGCCAGCAGTGAAGGGACAGGCCTTGAAGCTTTCTTT. This encodes CASSEGTGLEAFF.

The chain combines TRBV4-1 with TRBJ2-7; 8 nucleotides line up with TRBD2. Germline CDR1 reads MGHRA; CDR2 reads YSYEKL. The CDR3 covers 14 residues. Germline trimming cut 1 base from V and 3 bases from J; bases unmatched to any gene: 2. The CDR3 region is CASSQGGLGYEQYF. CDR3 sequence (DNA): TGCGCCAGCAGCCAAGGGGGACTAGGCTACGAGCAGTACTTC.

Remarks on this clonotype: With a much larger clone just one base away, this may be a read error. The gene calls are TRBV6-1 and TRBJ2-4, with no clear D. Germline CDR1 reads MNHNS; CDR2 reads SASEGT. This CDR3 is built from 13 residues. V dropped 3 bases and J dropped 13 bases, with 16 bases sitting between them. CDR3 amino acids: CASSEVPHNEQYF. In DNA, the CDR3 is TGTGCCAGCAGTGAGGTTCCCCACAATGAGCAGTACTTC.

V usage is TRBV10-1 and J usage is TRBJ1-1, with D tentatively TRBD1 (5 bases). Germline V gene data show CDR1 as WNHNN and CDR2 as SYGVQD (reference sequence). V gave up 4 bases and J gave up 1 base, with 7 bases separating them. This CDR3 has 13 residues. As DNA, the CDR3 is TGCGCCAGCAGTGCGGACAAGAACACTGAAGCTTTCTTT. This translates into CASSADKNTEAFF.

The chain uses TRBV11-3 and TRBJ2-1, with D possibly being TRBD1 (5 bases). The V end was cut by 4 bases, the J end by 14 bases, with 18 bases between. Germline V gene sequence: CDR1 SGHNT, CDR2 YENEEA. The CDR3 sequence is 13 residues long. CDR3 bases: TGTGCCAGCAGCTCCCCTGGGGCCTGGGGCAAGTTCTTC. Encoded protein: CASSSPGAWGKFF.

Turning to this clonotype: Its ends do not fully match the called genes, so a read error is possible. This rearrangement joins TRBV6-1 to TRBJ2-3; D possibly corresponds to TRBD2 (5 bases). Germline-derived CDR1 and CDR2 are MNHNS and SASEGT. CDR3 size: 14 residues. The CDR3 spells CASSDGVIKDTQFF. The CDR3, as DNA: TGTGCGAGCAGCGACGGGGTGATAAAAGATACGCAGTTTTTC.

This clonotype has a count of ten or more. V gene TRBV7-2 combines with J gene TRBJ2-3, with 9 positions matching TRBD1. Trimming removed 5 bases from V and 0 bases from J; junction bases left unmatched: 21. The CDR3 totals 21 residues. Looked up from germline, CDR1 is SGHTA and CDR2 is FQGNSA. The CDR3 nucleotides are TGTGCCAGCAGCGCGCGACCCGGGACAGGGAAAGCAGTCTCTAGCACAGATACGCAGTATTTT. This translates into CASSARPGTGKAVSSTDTQYF.

This clonotype has at least ten counts. This chain connects TRBV12-3 or TRBV12-4 to TRBJ2-1; maybe TRBD1 (6 bases). The CDR3 consists of 12 residues. Trimming pared 6 bases from V and 13 bases from J, leaving 16 bases between. CDR3 nucleotide sequence: TGTGCCAGCAGCAGGGGACAAGAGACCCAGTTCTTC. Its protein is CASSRGQETQFF.